These 10 T cell receptor beta chains share one sample of origin, sequenced in a study of T cells after yellow fever vaccination. TCRdb passed the 5' RACE reads through MiXCR, listing each CDR3 protein once. This sample has around 590,000 distinct CDR3 sequences; about 12% occur once, and the top ten carry about 15%. Specimen: PBMCs, collected on the day of the yellow fever booster vaccination. These receptors all come from a man between 25 and 39 years old who received the YFV17D yellow fever vaccine.

The V and J genes are TRBV15 and TRBJ1-2; D is undetermined. Germline V gives CDR1 LNHNV, CDR2 YYDKDF (reference sequence). The length of the CDR3 is 13 residues. V shed 0 bases and J shed 7 bases, with 9 bases lying between them. The CDR3 spells CATSRDGQLGYTF. As DNA, the CDR3 is TGTGCCACCAGCAGAGATGGCCAGCTTGGCTACACCTTC. Drawing the rest from reference TRBV15 and TRBJ1-2, the complete variable domain is DAMVIQNPRYQVTQFGKPVTLSCSQTLNHNVMYWYQQKSSQAPKLLFHYYDKDFNNEADTPDNFQSRRPNTSFCFLDIRSPGLGDTAMYLCATSRDGQLGYTFGSGTRLTVV.

This clonotype has at least ten counts. The chain links TRBV7-3 to TRBJ2-3, with D hard to call. Trimming stripped 1 base from V and 2 bases from J, with 10 bases between. The CDR3 is made up of 15 amino acids. Germline lookup yields CDR1 SGHTA and CDR2 FQGTGA. The CDR3, as DNA: TGTGCCAGCAGCTTAAGGGCCAGACACACAGATACGCAGTATTTT. Translating it yields CASSLRARHTDTQYF.

This clonotype was found a few times. The chain couples TRBV12-3 or TRBV12-4 to TRBJ2-1; D is ambiguous. This CDR3 is 15 amino acids long. V was cut by 3 bases and J by 2 bases, with 11 bases left in between. The chain's CDR3 is CASSFRQAPYNEQFF. The CDR3 DNA reads TGTGCCAGCAGTTTTCGTCAGGCCCCCTACAATGAGCAGTTCTTC.

The V call is TRBV4-3, the J call TRBJ1-2; D remains ambiguous. This CDR3 is 17 amino acids long. Looked up from germline, CDR1 is LGHNA and CDR2 is YSLEER. Trimming took 1 base from V and 0 from J, leaving 15 bases between them. The CDR3 coding sequence is TGCGCCAGCAGCCAAGCGAGTATGCGCGAGGCTAACTATGGCTACACCTTC. Protein sequence: CASSQASMREANYGYTF.

The J gene is TRBJ2-5, the V gene TRBV9; no definite D call. Per the germline V gene, CDR1 is SGDLS and CDR2 is YYNGEE. The CDR3 is made up of 14 amino acids. V was trimmed by 1 base and J by 5 bases, leaving 12 bases between them. For the CDR3, the DNA is TGTGCCAGCAGCGTAAGTCCCCTGGTGGAGACCCAGTACTTC. It translates to CASSVSPLVETQYF. The whole variable domain, remainder taken from reference TRBV9 and TRBJ2-5, is DSGVTQTPKHLITATGQRVTLRCSPRSGDLSVYWYQQSLDQGLQFLIQYYNGEERAKGNILERFSAQQFPDLHSELNLSSLELGDSALYFCASSVSPLVETQYFGPGTRLLVL.

This clonotype appeared a few times. This chain joins TRBV24-1 and TRBJ2-2; D call uncertain. The CDR3 spans 14 residues. Germline V lookup: CDR1 KGHDR, CDR2 SFDVKD. The V gene lost 5 bases and the J gene lost 6 bases, with 12 bases spanning the gap. The CDR3 loop reads CATSGGPLAGELFF. The DNA for the CDR3 is TGTGCCACCAGTGGGGGTCCCCTAGCCGGGGAGCTGTTTTTT.

This clonotype was recorded many times. The chain uses TRBV11-2 and TRBJ2-1; D gene unclear. CDR1 and CDR2 (germline): SGHAT, FQNNGV. With 3 bases removed from V and 9 bases from J, the gap between germline ends came to 3 bases. The CDR3 is 10 residues long. CDR3 coding DNA: TGTGCCAGCAGCTTCGGTGAGCAGTTCTTC. Amino acids: CASSFGEQFF.

This clonotype has only a few counts. The genes are TRBV15 and TRBJ1-2, with D hard to call. The germline CDR1 and CDR2 sequences are LNHNV and YYDKDF (reference sequence). Trimming pared 6 bases from V and 4 bases from J, leaving 15 bases between. The CDR3 runs 14 residues. CDR3 in DNA: TGTGCCACCAGTGTCCAGCGGGCAGTCTATGGCTACACCTTC. This sequence encodes CATSVQRAVYGYTF.

This clonotype was seen only a few times. V and J are TRBV20-1 and TRBJ2-3, with 7 bases fitting TRBD2. The CDR3 spans 19 residues. V trimming: 1 base; J trimming: 5 bases; junction bases outside the gene matches: 21. Germline V gene sequence: CDR1 DFQATT, CDR2 SNEGSKA (reference sequence). In DNA, the CDR3 is TGCAGTGCTAGAGCAGTGGGAGGGAGAGGAGCCGGGGCGGTAGATACGCAGTATTTT. Translation gives CSARAVGGRGAGAVDTQYF.

J is TRBJ2-3 and V is TRBV20-1; a possible D gene is TRBD1 (6 bases). The CDR3 has 13 amino acids. V dropped 7 bases and J dropped 4 bases, with 15 bases sitting between them. Germline loops: CDR1 DFQATT, CDR2 SNEGSKA (reference sequence). The CDR3 DNA reads TGCAGTGTCCATAGTTCAGGGGCAGATACGCAGTATTTT. It codes for CSVHSSGADTQYF.